Here is one TCR beta chain with its context. Antigen: not known. The data are from a study of cytomegalovirus exposure and HLA in healthy donors. About the study: Around 80 million unique TCR sequences came from HLA-typed donors in an early release.

Trimming took 5 bases from V and 1 from J, leaving 6 bases between them. The CDR3 runs to 12 residues. Per germline, CDR1 MDHEN and CDR2 SYDVKM. Study-wide points: The productive fraction for most TCR beta V segments was about 87% or about 30% in an earlier analysis. Sequencing likely caused a cluster of highly shared sequence variants. Reports indicated that the classifier achieved high specificity and sensitivity in diagnosing cytomegalovirus status.

The study ran its PCR with 60 Vbeta and 13 Jbeta primers. Assay used: immunoSEQ multiplex PCR; TCRdb lists only in-frame clones, some missing. This sample has approximately 76,000 clones, with less than 80% found just once. The rearrangement uses TRBV28 and TRBJ2-7; D call uncertain. The sequencing sample was made of PBMCs. The TCR was taken from a man aged 25-40 years in good health and CMV-seronegative. CDR3: CASSLGSYEQYF. CDR3 nucleotide sequence: TGTGCCAGCAGTCTCGGTTCCTACGAGCAGTACTTC.